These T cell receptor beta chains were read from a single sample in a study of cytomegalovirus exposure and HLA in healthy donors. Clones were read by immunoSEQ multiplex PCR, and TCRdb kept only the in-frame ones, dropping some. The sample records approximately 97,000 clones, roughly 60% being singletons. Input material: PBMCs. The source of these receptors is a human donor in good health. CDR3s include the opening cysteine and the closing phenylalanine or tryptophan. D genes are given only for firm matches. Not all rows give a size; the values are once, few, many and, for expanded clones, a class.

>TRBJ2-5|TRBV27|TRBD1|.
CASSLTGTALPTAKYF
TGTGCCAGCAGTTTAACCGGGACAGCGCTCCCCACGGCCAAGTACTTC
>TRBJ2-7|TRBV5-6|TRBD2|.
CASSRRTSGRYEQYF
TGTGCCAGCAGCCGCCGGACTAGCGGGAGGTACGAGCAGTACTTC
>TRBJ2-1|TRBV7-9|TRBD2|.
CASSLSRTSGSNEQFF
TGTGCCAGCAGCTTATCAAGGACTAGCGGGAGCAATGAGCAGTTCTTC
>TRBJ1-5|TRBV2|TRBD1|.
CASSEYRGSNQPQHF
TGTGCCAGCAGTGAATACAGGGGGTCTAATCAGCCCCAGCATTTT
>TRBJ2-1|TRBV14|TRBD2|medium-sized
CASSAPRDYYNEQFF
TGTGCCAGCAGCGCACCCCGGGACTACTACAATGAGCAGTTCTTC
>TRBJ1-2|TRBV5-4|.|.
CASSLRDYGYTF
TGTGCCAGCAGCTTGCGGGACTATGGCTACACCTTC
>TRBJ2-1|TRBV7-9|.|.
CASSPTTQDRLIIEQFF
TGTGCCAGCAGTCCAACCACTCAGGATAGACTAATTATTGAGCAGTTCTTC
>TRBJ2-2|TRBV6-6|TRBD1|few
CASSHTGTGLRELFF
TGTGCCAGCAGTCATACCGGGACAGGGTTAAGGGAGCTGTTTTTT
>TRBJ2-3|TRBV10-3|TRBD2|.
CAIAARGGTATSTDTQYF
TGTGCCATCGCTGCCCGCGGGGGGACCGCCACTAGCACAGATACGCAGTATTTT
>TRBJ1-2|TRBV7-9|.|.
CASSSGTNYGYTF
TGTGCCAGCAGCTCCGGGACTAACTATGGCTACACCTTC
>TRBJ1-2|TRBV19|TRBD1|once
CASSIVGQGAVGYTF
TGTGCCAGTAGTATAGTAGGACAGGGGGCAGTTGGCTACACCTTC
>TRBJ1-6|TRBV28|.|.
CASSLGGNSPLHF
TGTGCCAGCAGTTTAGGCGGTAATTCACCCCTCCACTTT
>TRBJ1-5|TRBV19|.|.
CASSPSRRVNQPQHF
TGTGCCAGTAGTCCATCTCGGAGGGTCAATCAGCCCCAGCATTTT
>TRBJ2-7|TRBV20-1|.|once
CSASNITTGF
TGCAGTGCTTCAAATATAACTACCGGCTTC
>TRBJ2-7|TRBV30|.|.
CAWDITQGHEQYF
TGTGCCTGGGATATCACTCAGGGCCACGAGCAGTACTTC
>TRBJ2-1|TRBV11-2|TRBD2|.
CASSLGSAGAVDEQFF
TGTGCCAGCAGCTTAGGATCTGCGGGAGCGGTCGACGAGCAGTTCTTC
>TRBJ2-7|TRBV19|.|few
CASSAAGGPYEQYF
TGTGCCAGTAGTGCCGCCGGCGGGCCCTACGAGCAGTACTTC
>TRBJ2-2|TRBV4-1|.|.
CASSQLPGVSGELFF
TGCGCCAGCAGCCAACTACCGGGAGTTTCCGGGGAGCTGTTTTTT
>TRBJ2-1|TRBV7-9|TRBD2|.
CASSSLGLAASNEQFF
TGTGCCAGCAGCTCGTTGGGACTAGCGGCCTCCAATGAGCAGTTCTTC